The T cell receptor beta chain described here comes from a study of shared clonotypes between healthy human individuals. Study outcomes and limitations: Apart from blood, nothing was sampled; tissue repertoires likely differ.

Splitting of each subset's genomic DNA was done evenly across several immunoSEQ plates. PBMC DNA, left unsorted, was sequenced on ten immunoSEQ deep assay plates. Some clones are missing from TCRdb's copy, which holds only in-frame ones; the method was immunoSEQ multiplex PCR. The sample records around 500,000 clones, around 85% being singletons. This clone appeared a single time. Its matching antigen is unknown. Only one base separates this from a far larger clonotype, so it likely reflects a read error. The sequencing input was PBMCs. The source of this sequence is a woman in her 40s in good health. Some clones in this sample may be carry-over from other donors' samples.

CDR3 in DNA: TGTGACAGCAGTGTTGGGATGACAGGTTCGACTGAAGCTTTCTTT. Protein sequence: CDSSVGMTGSTEAFF. J is TRBJ1-1 and V is TRBV6-1; D may be TRBD1 (6 bases). The germline V gene encodes CDR1 MNHNS and CDR2 SASEGT. The CDR3 has 15 residues.